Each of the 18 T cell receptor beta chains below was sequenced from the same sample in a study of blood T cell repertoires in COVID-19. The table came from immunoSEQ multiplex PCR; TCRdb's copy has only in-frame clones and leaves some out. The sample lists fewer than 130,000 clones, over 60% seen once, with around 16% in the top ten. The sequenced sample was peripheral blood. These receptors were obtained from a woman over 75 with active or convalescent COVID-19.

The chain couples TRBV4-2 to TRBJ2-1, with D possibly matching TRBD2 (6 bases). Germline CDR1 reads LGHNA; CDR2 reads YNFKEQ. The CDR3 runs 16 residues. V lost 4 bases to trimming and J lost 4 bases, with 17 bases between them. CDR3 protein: CASSPRERVSYNEQFF. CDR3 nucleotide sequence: TGTGCCAGCAGCCCCCGGGAGCGGGTTAGTTACAATGAGCAGTTCTTC.

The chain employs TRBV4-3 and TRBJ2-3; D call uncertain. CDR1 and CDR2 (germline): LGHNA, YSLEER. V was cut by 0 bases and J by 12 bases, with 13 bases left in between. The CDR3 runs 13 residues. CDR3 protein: CASSQETGVKQYF. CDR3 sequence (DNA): TGCGCCAGCAGCCAAGAGACGGGTGTGAAACAGTATTTT.

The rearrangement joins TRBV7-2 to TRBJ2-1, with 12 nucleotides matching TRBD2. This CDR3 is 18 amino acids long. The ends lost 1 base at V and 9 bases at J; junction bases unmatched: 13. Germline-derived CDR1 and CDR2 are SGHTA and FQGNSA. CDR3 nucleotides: TGTGCCAGCAGCTTAGTTGCCCCGCTAGCGGGAGGGCCTCTTGAGCAGTTCTTC. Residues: CASSLVAPLAGGPLEQFF.

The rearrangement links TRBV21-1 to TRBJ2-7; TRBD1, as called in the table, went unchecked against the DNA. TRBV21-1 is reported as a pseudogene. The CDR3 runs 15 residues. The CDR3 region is CASSKVRQGAYEQYF. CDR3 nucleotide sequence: TGTGCCAGCAGCAAAGTCAGGCAGGGGGCCTACGAGCAGTACTTC.

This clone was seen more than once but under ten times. This chain's CDR3 is CASSLTPDRLYQETQYF. CDR3 nucleotide sequence: TGTGCCAGCAGCCTTACCCCGGACAGGCTGTACCAAGAGACCCAGTACTTC. The V and J genes are TRBV21-1 and TRBJ2-5; whether TRBD1, the table's D call, matches the DNA was not checked. TRBV21-1 has pseudogene status. The CDR3 length is 17 residues.

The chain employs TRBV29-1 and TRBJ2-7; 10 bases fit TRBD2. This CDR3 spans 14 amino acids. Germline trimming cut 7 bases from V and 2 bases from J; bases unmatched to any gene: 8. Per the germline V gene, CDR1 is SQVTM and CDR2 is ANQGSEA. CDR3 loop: CSAVSGRGTYEQYF. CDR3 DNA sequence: TGCAGCGCAGTGAGCGGGAGGGGCACCTACGAGCAGTACTTC.

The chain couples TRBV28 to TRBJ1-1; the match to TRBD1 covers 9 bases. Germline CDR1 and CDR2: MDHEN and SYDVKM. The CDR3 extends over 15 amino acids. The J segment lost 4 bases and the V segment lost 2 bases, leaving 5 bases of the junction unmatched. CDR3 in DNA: TGTGCCAGCAGTTTACCGGGACAGGGCAGCACTGAAGCTTTCTTT. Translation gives CASSLPGQGSTEAFF.

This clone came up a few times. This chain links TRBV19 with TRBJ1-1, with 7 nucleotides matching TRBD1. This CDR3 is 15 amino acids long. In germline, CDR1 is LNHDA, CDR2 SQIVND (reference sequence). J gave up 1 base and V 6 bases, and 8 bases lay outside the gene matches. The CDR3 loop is CASRVTGKTNTEAFF. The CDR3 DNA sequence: TGTGCCAGTAGGGTGACAGGGAAGACGAACACTGAAGCTTTCTTT.

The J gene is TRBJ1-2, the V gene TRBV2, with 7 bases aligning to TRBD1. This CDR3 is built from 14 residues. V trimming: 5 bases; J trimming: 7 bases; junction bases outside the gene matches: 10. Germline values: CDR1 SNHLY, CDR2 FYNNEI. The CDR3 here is CASSRDSLRSGYTF. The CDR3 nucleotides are TGTGCCAGCAGTAGGGACAGCCTAAGGAGTGGCTACACCTTC.

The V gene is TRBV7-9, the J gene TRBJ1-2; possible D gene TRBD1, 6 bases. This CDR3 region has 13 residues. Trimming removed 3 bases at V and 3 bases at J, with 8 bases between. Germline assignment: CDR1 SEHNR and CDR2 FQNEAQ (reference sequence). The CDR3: CASSLRTDYGYTF. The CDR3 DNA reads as TGTGCCAGCAGCTTGAGGACAGACTATGGCTACACCTTC.

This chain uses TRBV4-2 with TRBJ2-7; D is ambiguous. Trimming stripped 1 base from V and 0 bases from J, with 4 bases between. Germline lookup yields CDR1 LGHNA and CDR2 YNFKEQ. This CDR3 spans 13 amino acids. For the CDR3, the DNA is TGTGCCAGCAGCCAAGGGCTCTCCTACGAGCAGTACTTC. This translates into CASSQGLSYEQYF.

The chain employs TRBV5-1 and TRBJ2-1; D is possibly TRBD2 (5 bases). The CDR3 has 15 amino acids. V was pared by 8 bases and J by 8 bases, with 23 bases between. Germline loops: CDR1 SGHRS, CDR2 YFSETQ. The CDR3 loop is CARAPDRGLPDEQFF. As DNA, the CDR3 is TGCGCCAGAGCTCCTGACCGGGGTCTACCGGATGAGCAGTTCTTC.

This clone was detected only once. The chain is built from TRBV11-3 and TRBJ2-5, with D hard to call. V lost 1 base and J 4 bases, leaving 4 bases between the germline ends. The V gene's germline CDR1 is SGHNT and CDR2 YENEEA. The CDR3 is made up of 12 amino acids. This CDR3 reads CASSLAGETQYF. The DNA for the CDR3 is TGTGCCAGCAGCTTAGCGGGAGAGACCCAGTACTTC.

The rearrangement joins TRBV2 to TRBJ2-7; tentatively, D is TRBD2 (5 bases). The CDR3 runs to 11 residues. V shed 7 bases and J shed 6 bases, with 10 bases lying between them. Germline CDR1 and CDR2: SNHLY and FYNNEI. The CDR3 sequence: CASKRSGEQYF. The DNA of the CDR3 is TGTGCCAGCAAGCGGTCCGGCGAGCAGTACTTC.

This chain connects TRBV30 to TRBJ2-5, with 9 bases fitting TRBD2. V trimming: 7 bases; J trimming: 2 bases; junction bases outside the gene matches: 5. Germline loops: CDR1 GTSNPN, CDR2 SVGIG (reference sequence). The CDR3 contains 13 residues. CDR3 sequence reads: CASLTSGQETQYF. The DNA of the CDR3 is TGTGCCTCACTAACTAGCGGGCAAGAGACCCAGTACTTC.

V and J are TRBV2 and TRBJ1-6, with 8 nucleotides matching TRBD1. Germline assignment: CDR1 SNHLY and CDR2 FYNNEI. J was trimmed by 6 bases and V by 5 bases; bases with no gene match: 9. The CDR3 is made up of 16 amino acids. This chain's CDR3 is CASSPRTGPSNSPLHF. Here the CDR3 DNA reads TGTGCCAGCAGTCCCAGGACAGGGCCCAGTAATTCACCCCTCCACTTT.

CDR3 loop: CATSDQAGSYNEQFF. For the CDR3, the DNA is TGTGCCACCAGTGATCAAGCGGGGTCCTACAATGAGCAGTTCTTC. The V gene is TRBV24-1, the J gene TRBJ2-1, with 7 bases matching TRBD2. Trimming cost V 3 bases and J 1 base; bases outside gene matches: 2. The CDR3 covers 15 residues. Germline-derived CDR1 and CDR2 are KGHDR and SFDVKD.

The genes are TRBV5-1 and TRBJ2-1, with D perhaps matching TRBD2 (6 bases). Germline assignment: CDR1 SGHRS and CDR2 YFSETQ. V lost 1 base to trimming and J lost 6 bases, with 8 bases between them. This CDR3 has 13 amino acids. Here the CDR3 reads CASSLREPNEQFF. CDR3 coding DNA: TGCGCCAGCAGCTTGCGGGAGCCCAATGAGCAGTTCTTC.